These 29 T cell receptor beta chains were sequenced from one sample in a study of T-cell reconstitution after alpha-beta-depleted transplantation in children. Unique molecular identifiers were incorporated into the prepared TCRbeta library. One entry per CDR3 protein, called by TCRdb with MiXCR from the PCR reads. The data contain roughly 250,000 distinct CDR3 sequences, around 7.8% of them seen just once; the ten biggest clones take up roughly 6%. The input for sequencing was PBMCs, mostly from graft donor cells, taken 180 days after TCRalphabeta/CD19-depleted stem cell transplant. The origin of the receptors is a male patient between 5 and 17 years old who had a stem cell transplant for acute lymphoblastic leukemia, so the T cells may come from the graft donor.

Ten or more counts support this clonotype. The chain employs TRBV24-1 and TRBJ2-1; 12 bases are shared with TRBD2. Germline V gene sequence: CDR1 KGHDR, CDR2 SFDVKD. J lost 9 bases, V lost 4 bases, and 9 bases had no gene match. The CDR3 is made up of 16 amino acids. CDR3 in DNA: TGTGCCACCAGTGACCCCGGGCTAGCGGGAGGGTTTGAGCAGTTCTTC. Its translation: CATSDPGLAGGFEQFF.

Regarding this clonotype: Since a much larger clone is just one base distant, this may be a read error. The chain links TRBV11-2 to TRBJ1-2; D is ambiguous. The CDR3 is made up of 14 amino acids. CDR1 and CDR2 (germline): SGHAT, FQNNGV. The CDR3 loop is CTSSSYPSGDGYTF. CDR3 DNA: TGTACCAGCAGCTCCTACCCCAGTGGGGATGGCTACACCTTC.

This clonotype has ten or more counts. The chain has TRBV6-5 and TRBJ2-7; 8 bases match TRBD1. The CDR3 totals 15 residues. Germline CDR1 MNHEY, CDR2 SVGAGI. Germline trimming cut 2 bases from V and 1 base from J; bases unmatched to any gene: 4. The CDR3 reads CASSYPQGASYEQYF. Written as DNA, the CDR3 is TGTGCCAGCAGTTACCCGCAGGGGGCATCCTACGAGCAGTACTTC.

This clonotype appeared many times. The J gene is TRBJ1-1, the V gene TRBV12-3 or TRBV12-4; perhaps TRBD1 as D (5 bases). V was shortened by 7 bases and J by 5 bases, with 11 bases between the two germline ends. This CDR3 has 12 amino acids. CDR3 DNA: TGTGCCAGCATTCTGAGGGGAACTGAAGCTTTCTTT. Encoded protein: CASILRGTEAFF.

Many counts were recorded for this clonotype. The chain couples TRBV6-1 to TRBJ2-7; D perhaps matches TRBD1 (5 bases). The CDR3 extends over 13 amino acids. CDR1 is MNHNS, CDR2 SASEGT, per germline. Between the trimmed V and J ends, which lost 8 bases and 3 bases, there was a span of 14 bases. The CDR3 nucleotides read TGTGCCAGCGGCAGGGCGATCGGCTACGAGCAGTACTTC. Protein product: CASGRAIGYEQYF.

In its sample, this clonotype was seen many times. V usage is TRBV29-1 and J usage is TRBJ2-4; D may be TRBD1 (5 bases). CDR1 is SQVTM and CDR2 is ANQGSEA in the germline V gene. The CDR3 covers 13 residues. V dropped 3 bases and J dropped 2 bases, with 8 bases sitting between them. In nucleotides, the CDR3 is TGCAGCGTTGAGACAGCATCCAAAAACATTCAGTACTTC. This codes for CSVETASKNIQYF. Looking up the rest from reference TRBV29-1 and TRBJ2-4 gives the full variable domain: SAVISQKPSRDICQRGTSLTIQCQVDSQVTMMFWYRQQPGQSLTLIATANQGSEATYESGFVIDKFPISRPNLTFSTLTVSNMSPEDSSIYLCSVETASKNIQYFGAGTRLSVL.

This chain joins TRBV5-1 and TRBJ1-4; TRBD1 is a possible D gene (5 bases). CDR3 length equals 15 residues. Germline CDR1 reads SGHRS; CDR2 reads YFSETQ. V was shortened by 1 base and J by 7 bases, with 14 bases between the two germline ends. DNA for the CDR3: TGCGCCAGCAGCTTGAGGGACCACCGGGGTGAAAAACTGTTTTTT. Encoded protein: CASSLRDHRGEKLFF.

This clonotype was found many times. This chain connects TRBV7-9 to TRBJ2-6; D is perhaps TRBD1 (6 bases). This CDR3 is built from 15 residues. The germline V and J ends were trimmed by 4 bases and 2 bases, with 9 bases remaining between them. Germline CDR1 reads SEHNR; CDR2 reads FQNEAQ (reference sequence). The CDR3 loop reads CASSSTGTGANVLTF. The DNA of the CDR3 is TGTGCCAGCAGCTCGACAGGAACTGGGGCCAACGTCCTGACTTTC.

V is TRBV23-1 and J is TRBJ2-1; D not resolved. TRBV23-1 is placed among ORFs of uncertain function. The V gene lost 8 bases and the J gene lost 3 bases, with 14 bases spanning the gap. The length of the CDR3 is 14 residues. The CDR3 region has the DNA TGCGCCAGCGCCTCGGCAGGTTACTACAATGAGCAGTTCTTC. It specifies CASASAGYYNEQFF.

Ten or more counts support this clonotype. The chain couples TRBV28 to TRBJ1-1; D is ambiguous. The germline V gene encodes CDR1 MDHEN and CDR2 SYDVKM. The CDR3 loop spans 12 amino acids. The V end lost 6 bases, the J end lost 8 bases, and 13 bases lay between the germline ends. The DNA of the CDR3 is TGTGCCAGCAGGAGAGCCTCATCCGAAGCTTTCTTT. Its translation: CASRRASSEAFF. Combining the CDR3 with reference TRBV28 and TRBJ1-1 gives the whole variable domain DVKVTQSSRYLVKRTGEKVFLECVQDMDHENMFWYRQDPGLGLRLIYFSYDVKMKEKGDIPEGYSVSREKKERFSLILESASTNQTSMYLCASRRASSEAFFGQGTRLTVV.

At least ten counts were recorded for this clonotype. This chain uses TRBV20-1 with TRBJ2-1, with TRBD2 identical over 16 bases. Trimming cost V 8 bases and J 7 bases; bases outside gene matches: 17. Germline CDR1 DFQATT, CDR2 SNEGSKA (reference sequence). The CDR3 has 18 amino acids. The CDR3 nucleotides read TGCAGTACCATGCTAGAGATAAGGGGACTAGCGGGAGGGAATGAGCAGTTCTTC. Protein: CSTMLEIRGLAGGNEQFF.

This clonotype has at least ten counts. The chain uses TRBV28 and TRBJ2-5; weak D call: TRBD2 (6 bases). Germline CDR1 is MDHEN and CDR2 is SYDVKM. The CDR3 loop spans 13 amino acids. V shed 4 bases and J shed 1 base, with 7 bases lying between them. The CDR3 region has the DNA TGTGCCAGCAGTTCGGGACTCCAAGAGACCCAGTACTTC. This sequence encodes CASSSGLQETQYF.

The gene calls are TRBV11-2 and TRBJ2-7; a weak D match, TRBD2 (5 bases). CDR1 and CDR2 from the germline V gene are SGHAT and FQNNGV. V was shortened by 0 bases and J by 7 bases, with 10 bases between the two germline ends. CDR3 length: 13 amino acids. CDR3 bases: TGTGCCAGCAGCTTAGATAGGTCGGGAGAGCAGTACTTC. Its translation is CASSLDRSGEQYF.

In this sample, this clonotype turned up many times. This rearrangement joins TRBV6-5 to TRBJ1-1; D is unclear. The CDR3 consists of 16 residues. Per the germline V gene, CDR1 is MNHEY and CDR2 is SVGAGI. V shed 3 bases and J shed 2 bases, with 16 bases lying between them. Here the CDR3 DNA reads TGTGCCAGCAGTTATCTTGGAATTGGACCAAACACTGAAGCTTTCTTT. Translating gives CASSYLGIGPNTEAFF.

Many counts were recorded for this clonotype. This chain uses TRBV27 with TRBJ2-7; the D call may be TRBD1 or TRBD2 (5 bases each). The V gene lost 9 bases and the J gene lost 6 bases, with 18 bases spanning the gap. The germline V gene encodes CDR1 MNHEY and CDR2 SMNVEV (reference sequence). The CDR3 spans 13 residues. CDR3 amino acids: CASKRGALGEQYF. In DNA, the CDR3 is TGTGCCAGTAAAAGAGGGGCTTTAGGCGAGCAGTACTTC.

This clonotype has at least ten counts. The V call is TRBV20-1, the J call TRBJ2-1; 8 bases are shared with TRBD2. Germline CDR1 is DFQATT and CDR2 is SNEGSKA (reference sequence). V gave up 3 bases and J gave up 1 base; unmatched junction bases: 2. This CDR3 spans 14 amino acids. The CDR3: CSASAGGSYNEQFF. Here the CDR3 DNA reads TGCAGTGCTAGCGCGGGAGGTTCCTACAATGAGCAGTTCTTC.

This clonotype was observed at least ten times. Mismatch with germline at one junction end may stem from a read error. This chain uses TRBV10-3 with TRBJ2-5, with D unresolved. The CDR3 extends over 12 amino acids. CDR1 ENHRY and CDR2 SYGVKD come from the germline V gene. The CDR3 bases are TGTGCCATCACCGAATCTATAGGAAACCCCACGTTC. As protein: CAITESIGNPTF.

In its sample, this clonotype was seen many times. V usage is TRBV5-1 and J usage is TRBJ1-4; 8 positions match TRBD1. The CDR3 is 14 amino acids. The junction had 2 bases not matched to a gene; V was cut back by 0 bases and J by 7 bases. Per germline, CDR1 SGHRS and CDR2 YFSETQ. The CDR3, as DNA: TGCGCCAGCAGCTTGGACAGGGGGACTGAAAAACTGTTTTTT. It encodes CASSLDRGTEKLFF.

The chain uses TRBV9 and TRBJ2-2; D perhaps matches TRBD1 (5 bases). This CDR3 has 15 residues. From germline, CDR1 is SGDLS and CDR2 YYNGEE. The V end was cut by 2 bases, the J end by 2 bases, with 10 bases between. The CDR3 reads CASSVGHSNTGELFF. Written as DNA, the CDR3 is TGTGCCAGCAGCGTCGGACATTCCAACACCGGGGAGCTGTTTTTT.

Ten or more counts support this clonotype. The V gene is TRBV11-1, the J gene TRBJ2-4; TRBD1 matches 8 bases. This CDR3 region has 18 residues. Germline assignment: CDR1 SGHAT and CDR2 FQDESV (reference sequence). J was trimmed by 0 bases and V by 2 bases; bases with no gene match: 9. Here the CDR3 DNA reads TGTGCCAGCAGCTTACCGGACGGCGGGACAGGAGCCAAAAACATTCAGTACTTC. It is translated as CASSLPDGGTGAKNIQYF.

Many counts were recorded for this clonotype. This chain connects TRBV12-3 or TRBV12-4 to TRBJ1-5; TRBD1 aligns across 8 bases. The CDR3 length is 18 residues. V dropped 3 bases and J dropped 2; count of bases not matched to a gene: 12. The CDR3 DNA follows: TGTGCCAGCAGTTTGGGGACAGGCTTCCTTGGGGGCAATCAGCCCCAGCATTTT. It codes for CASSLGTGFLGGNQPQHF.

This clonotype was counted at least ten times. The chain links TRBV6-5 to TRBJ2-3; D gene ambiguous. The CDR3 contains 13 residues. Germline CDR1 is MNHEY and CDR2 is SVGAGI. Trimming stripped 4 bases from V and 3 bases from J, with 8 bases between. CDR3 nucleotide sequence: TGTGCCAGCAGTTGGGCAGGAACAGATACGCAGTATTTT. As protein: CASSWAGTDTQYF.

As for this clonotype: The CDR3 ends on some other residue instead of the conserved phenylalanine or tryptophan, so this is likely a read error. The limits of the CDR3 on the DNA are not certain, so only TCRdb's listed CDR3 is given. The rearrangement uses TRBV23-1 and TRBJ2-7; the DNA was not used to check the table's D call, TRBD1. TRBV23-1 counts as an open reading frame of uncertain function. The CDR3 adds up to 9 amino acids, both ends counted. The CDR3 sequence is CVSWPRVRL.

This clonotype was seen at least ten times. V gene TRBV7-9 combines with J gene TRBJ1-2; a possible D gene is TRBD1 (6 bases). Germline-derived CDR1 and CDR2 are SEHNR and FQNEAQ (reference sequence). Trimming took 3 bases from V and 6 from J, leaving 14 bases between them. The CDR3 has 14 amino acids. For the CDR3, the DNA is TGTGCCAGCAGCTTGACAGGCCCAAGGAATGGCTACACCTTC. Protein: CASSLTGPRNGYTF.

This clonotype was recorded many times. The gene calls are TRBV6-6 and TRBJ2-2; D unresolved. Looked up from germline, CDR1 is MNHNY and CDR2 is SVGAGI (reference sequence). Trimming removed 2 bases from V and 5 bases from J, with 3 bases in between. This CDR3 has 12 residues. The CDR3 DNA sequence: TGTGCCAGCAGTTACAGTACCGGGGAGCTGTTTTTT. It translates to CASSYSTGELFF.

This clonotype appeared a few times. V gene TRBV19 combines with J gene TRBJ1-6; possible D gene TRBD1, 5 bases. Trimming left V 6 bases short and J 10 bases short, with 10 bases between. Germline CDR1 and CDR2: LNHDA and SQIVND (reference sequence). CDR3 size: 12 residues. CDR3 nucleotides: TGTGCCAGTAGCCTCAGGGTGTCACCCCTCCACTTT. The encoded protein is CASSLRVSPLHF.

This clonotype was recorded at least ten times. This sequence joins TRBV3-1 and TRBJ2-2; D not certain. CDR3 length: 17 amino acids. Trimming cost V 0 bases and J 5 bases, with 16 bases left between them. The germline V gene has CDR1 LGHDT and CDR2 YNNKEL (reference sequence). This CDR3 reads CASSQESGSRRTGELFF. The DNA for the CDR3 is TGTGCCAGCAGCCAAGAATCCGGGTCCCGTCGTACCGGGGAGCTGTTTTTT.

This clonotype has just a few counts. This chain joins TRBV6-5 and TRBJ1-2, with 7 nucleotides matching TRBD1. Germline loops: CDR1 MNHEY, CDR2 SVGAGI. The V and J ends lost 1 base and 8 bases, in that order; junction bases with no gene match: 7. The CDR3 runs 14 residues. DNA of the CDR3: TGTGCCAGCAGTTACTTATCCACAGGGGACGGCTACACCTTC. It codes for CASSYLSTGDGYTF.

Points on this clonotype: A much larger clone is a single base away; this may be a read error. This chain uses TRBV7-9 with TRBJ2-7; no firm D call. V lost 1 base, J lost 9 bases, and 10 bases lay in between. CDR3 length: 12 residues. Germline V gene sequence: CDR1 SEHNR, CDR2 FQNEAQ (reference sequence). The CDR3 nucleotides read TGTGCCAGCAGCTTAGAGGCAGTCGCGCAGTACTTC. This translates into CASSLEAVAQYF.